Following are 18 T cell receptor beta chains from one sample sequenced in a study of T-cell reconstitution after alpha-beta-depleted transplantation in children. Construction of the TCRbeta library involved unique molecular identifiers. MiXCR, run by TCRdb on the PCR reads, gives a single entry per CDR3 protein. The sample carries 500,000 to 750,000 distinct CDR3 sequences, over 25% recorded once. The specimen was PBMCs, collected before TCRalphabeta/CD19-depleted stem cell transplant. Receptors originate from a boy in the first two years of life with Wiskott-Aldrich syndrome, due to receive a stem cell transplant.

The V and J genes are TRBV20-1 and TRBJ2-3; 8 bases are shared with TRBD2. The CDR3 is made up of 14 amino acids. V lost 5 bases and J lost 6; bases outside the gene matches: 10. CDR1 is DFQATT, CDR2 SNEGSKA, per germline (reference sequence). The CDR3 protein is CSAPAASGSDTQYF. DNA of the CDR3: TGCAGTGCTCCAGCCGCTAGCGGGTCCGATACGCAGTATTTT.

This chain uses TRBV9 with TRBJ2-1; D is possibly TRBD2 (6 bases). The CDR3 is 15 residues long. V lost 0 bases, J lost 7 bases, and 14 bases lay in between. CDR1 is SGDLS and CDR2 is YYNGEE in the germline V gene. CDR3 residues: CASSVVSGLHNEQFF. The CDR3 DNA is TGTGCCAGCAGCGTAGTAAGCGGGCTCCATAATGAGCAGTTCTTC.

V gene TRBV5-1 combines with J gene TRBJ2-5; a possible D gene is TRBD2 (6 bases). This CDR3 has 13 residues. In germline, CDR1 is SGHRS, CDR2 YFSETQ. Deletions cut 5 bases from V and 3 bases from J, with 11 bases between. The CDR3 loop is CASREGPKETQYF. The CDR3 DNA follows: TGCGCCAGCAGGGAGGGACCGAAAGAGACCCAGTACTTC.

J is TRBJ2-5 and V is TRBV4-1; D gene uncertain. This CDR3 has 14 amino acids. Per germline, CDR1 MGHRA and CDR2 YSYEKL. Trimming shortened V by 1 base and J by 5 bases, and 11 bases separated the two germline ends. CDR3 in amino acids: CASSQVAVRETQYF. DNA of the CDR3: TGCGCCAGCAGCCAAGTTGCGGTTCGGGAGACCCAGTACTTC.

About this clonotype itself: This is likely a read error, given that the CDR3 carries no conserved phenylalanine or tryptophan at its end. J is TRBJ1-1 and V is TRBV9; TRBD1 agrees at 9 bases. Germline V gene data show CDR1 as SGDLS and CDR2 as YYNGEE. V was clipped by 4 bases and J by 10 bases; unmatched bases: 14. CDR3 length: 15 amino acids. CDR3 loop: CASSPLSGTGLGAFL. DNA for the CDR3: TGTGCCAGCAGCCCACTCTCCGGGACAGGGTTAGGAGCTTTCCTT.

This sequence joins TRBV5-1 and TRBJ1-2, with D possibly matching TRBD1 (6 bases). Germline values: CDR1 SGHRS, CDR2 YFSETQ. The CDR3 is made up of 16 amino acids. Trimming removed 1 base at V and 0 bases at J, with 13 bases between. The CDR3 here is CASSLSGEGPNYGYTF. In nucleotides, the CDR3 is TGCGCCAGCAGCTTGTCAGGGGAAGGTCCTAACTATGGCTACACCTTC.

The chain recombines TRBV12-3 or TRBV12-4 with TRBJ1-2; D may be TRBD1 (5 bases). The CDR3 length is 15 residues. V was trimmed by 2 bases and J by 8 bases, leaving 18 bases between them. CDR3 nucleotide sequence: TGTGCCAGCAGTTTAATACAGGCCACCGGTGGGGGCTACACCTTC. It codes for CASSLIQATGGGYTF.

The chain links TRBV10-3 to TRBJ2-7; TRBD1 is a possible D gene (5 bases). Germline CDR1 reads ENHRY; CDR2 reads SYGVKD. This CDR3 comprises 15 residues. Trimming stripped 2 bases from V and 3 bases from J, with 14 bases between. The CDR3 DNA is TGTGCCATCAGTGAGGGGGCAGCCGCCATCTACGAGCAGTACTTC. Translation: CAISEGAAAIYEQYF.

This clonotype was observed a few times. The gene calls are TRBV5-1 and TRBJ1-6; TRBD1 matches 9 bases. The CDR3 loop spans 14 amino acids. Trimming took 3 bases from V and 6 from J; bases not matched to a gene: 1. Germline V gene sequence: CDR1 SGHRS, CDR2 YFSETQ. CDR3 region: CASSWGQGNSPLHF. The CDR3 nucleotides are TGCGCCAGCAGCTGGGGACAGGGTAATTCACCCCTCCACTTT.

The chain couples TRBV20-1 to TRBJ2-3; maybe TRBD1 (5 bases). Germline V CDR1 and CDR2: DFQATT, SNEGSKA (reference sequence). The CDR3 runs 15 residues. The V end was cut by 0 bases, the J end by 2 bases, with 12 bases between. CDR3 nucleotides: TGCAGTGCTAGAGATATAGGGGTGGACACAGATACGCAGTATTTT. This sequence encodes CSARDIGVDTDTQYF.

The CDR3 bases are TGTGCCAGCAGTTACTCTTTCGGTACTGAGCAGTTCTTC. Amino acid sequence: CASSYSFGTEQFF. The chain recombines TRBV6-2 or TRBV6-3 with TRBJ2-1; D not resolved. With 0 bases removed from V and 9 bases from J, the gap between germline ends came to 9 bases. CDR3 length: 13 residues. Germline V gene data show CDR1 as MNHEY and CDR2 as SVGEGT.

The genes are TRBV5-1 and TRBJ2-1; 8 nucleotides line up with TRBD1. The CDR3 sequence is 15 residues long. Unmatched junction bases numbered 5, after V lost 0 bases and J lost 6 bases. Germline CDR1 SGHRS, CDR2 YFSETQ. The CDR3 spells CASSLGTGSTNEQFF. CDR3 DNA: TGCGCCAGCAGCTTGGGGACAGGGTCAACCAATGAGCAGTTCTTC.

The chain is built from TRBV27 and TRBJ2-2; no reliable D call. V dropped 7 bases and J dropped 6 bases, with 9 bases sitting between them. The CDR3 contains 12 residues. Germline values: CDR1 MNHEY, CDR2 SMNVEV (reference sequence). The CDR3 reads CASTTIPGELFF. The CDR3 nucleotides read TGTGCCAGCACCACGATCCCCGGGGAGCTGTTTTTT.

This clonotype was observed a handful of times. The chain uses TRBV4-2 and TRBJ1-2; D is possibly TRBD1 (5 bases). CDR3 length: 15 amino acids. Per germline, CDR1 LGHNA and CDR2 YNFKEQ. V lost 0 bases and J lost 5, with 13 bases in between. The CDR3 loop reads CASSQDVTEGYGYTF. CDR3 bases: TGTGCCAGCAGCCAAGATGTGACCGAGGGGTATGGCTACACCTTC.

The chain uses TRBV10-3 and TRBJ2-3; a possible D gene is TRBD2 (5 bases). This CDR3 has 12 amino acids. CDR1 ENHRY and CDR2 SYGVKD come from the germline V gene. Trimming cost V 4 bases and J 9 bases, with 11 bases left between them. The CDR3 DNA reads TGTGCCATCAGTGCGACCGGGAAGACGCAGTATTTT. This codes for CAISATGKTQYF.

This clonotype was seen a handful of times. V gene TRBV27 combines with J gene TRBJ1-5; 8 bases match TRBD1. The V gene's germline CDR1 is MNHEY and CDR2 SMNVEV (reference sequence). The V gene end was trimmed by 5 bases and the J gene end by 9 bases; junction bases not matched to a gene: 12. This CDR3 comprises 15 residues. The CDR3 loop is CASSPLDREGGPQHF. The CDR3 DNA sequence: TGTGCCAGCAGTCCATTGGACAGGGAAGGCGGGCCCCAGCATTTT.

The chain employs TRBV12-3 or TRBV12-4 and TRBJ2-7; possibly TRBD2 for D (7 bases). This CDR3 has 16 residues. The V end was cut by 3 bases, the J end by 0 bases, with 15 bases between. The CDR3, as DNA: TGTGCCAGCAGTTTGGCGGGGGCTGGGGGCTCCTACGAGCAGTACTTC. Translation: CASSLAGAGGSYEQYF.

The chain combines TRBV27 with TRBJ2-3; 16 bases fit TRBD2. Germline values: CDR1 MNHEY, CDR2 SMNVEV (reference sequence). V dropped 6 bases and J dropped 4; count of bases not matched to a gene: 13. The CDR3 is made up of 19 amino acids. The CDR3 sequence: CASSRGLAGGLFVADTQYF. The DNA of the CDR3 is TGTGCCAGCAGCCGGGGACTAGCGGGAGGGCTCTTCGTCGCAGATACGCAGTATTTT.